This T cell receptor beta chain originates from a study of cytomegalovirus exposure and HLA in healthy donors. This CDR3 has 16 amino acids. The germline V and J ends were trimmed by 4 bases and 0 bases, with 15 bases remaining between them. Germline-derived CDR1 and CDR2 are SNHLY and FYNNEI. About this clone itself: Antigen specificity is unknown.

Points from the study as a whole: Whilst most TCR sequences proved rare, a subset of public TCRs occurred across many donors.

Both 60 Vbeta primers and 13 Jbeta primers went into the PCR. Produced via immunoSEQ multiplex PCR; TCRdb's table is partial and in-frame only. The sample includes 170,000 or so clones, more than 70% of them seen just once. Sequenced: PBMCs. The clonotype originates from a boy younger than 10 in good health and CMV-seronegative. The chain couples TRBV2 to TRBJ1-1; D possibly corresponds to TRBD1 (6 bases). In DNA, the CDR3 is TGTGCCAGCAGTGTACCGGGACAAATCCTGAACACTGAAGCTTTCTTT. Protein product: CASSVPGQILNTEAFF.